These 5 T cell receptor beta chains share one sample of origin, sequenced in a study of beta chain features in type 1 diabetes. Whole-study findings and limits: Shorter TCRB CDR3s, moderately but significantly so, were found in Type 1 diabetes patients in all four CD4+ subsets.

These receptors' antigens are unknown. The sequenced template was cDNA made from the entire isolated RNA. Generated by immunoSEQ multiplex PCR, the TCRdb table keeps only in-frame clones and is missing some. The sample lists hundreds of thousands of clones; about 14% were seen once. The sample comprised naive CD4+ T cells from blood. These receptors came from a man aged 18 to 30 with type 1 diabetes.

As regards this clone: Other nucleotide sequences in the sample specify the same CDR3. V is TRBV5-1 and J is TRBJ2-1; D not resolved. CDR1 SGHRS and CDR2 YFSETQ come from the germline V gene. The ends were cut back, 0 bases at V and 4 bases at J, with 8 bases in the middle. The CDR3 has 14 amino acids. CDR3 DNA sequence: TGCGCCAGCAGCTTGGGGACGGCTTACAATGAGCAGTTCTTC. This translates into CASSLGTAYNEQFF.

The chain joins TRBV4-2 to TRBJ2-3; 9 nucleotides match TRBD2. CDR1 LGHNA and CDR2 YNFKEQ come from the germline V gene. The CDR3 length is 16 residues. V lost 1 base to trimming and J lost 2 bases; unmatched junction nucleotides: 4. CDR3 region: CASSQGRGGPTDTQYF. In DNA form, the CDR3 reads TGTGCCAGCAGCCAAGGGCGGGGGGGCCCCACAGATACGCAGTATTTT.

This clone has just a few counts. The chain recombines TRBV20-1 with TRBJ2-7; possibly TRBD2 for D (5 bases). This CDR3 region has 11 residues. CDR1 is DFQATT, CDR2 SNEGSKA, per germline (reference sequence). With 5 bases removed from V and 10 bases from J, the gap between germline ends came to 15 bases. The CDR3 reads CSAGADWGQYF. The CDR3 bases are TGCAGTGCTGGAGCGGACTGGGGACAGTACTTC.

The chain combines TRBV6-1 with TRBJ2-3; no clear D. V gave up 8 bases and J gave up 0 bases, with 9 bases separating them. The CDR3 length is 13 residues. Germline loops: CDR1 MNHNS, CDR2 SASEGT. The CDR3 loop is CASFKDSTDTQYF. CDR3 DNA sequence: TGTGCCAGCTTTAAGGACAGCACAGATACGCAGTATTTT.

The chain combines TRBV28 with TRBJ2-7; 7 nucleotides align to TRBD1. This CDR3 contains 16 residues. V lost 5 bases, J lost 0 bases, and 10 bases stayed unmatched. Germline V gives CDR1 MDHEN, CDR2 SYDVKM. CDR3 protein: CASSPPPGTASYEQYF. CDR3 sequence (DNA): TGTGCCAGCAGTCCGCCGCCCGGGACAGCCTCCTACGAGCAGTACTTC.